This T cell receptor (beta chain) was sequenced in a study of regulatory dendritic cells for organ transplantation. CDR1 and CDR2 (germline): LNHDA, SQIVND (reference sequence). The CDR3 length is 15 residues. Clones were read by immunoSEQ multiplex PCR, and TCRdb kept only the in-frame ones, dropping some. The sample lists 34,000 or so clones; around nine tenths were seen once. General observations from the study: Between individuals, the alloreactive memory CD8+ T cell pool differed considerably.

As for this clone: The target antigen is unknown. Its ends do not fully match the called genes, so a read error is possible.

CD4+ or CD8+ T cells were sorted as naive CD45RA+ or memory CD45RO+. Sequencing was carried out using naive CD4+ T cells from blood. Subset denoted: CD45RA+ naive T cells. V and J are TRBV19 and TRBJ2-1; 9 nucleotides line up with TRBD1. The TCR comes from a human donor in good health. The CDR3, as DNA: TGTGCCAGTAGTAAGCCGGACAGGGGTGTTAAGGGGACGGTCTTC. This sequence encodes CASSKPDRGVKGTVF.